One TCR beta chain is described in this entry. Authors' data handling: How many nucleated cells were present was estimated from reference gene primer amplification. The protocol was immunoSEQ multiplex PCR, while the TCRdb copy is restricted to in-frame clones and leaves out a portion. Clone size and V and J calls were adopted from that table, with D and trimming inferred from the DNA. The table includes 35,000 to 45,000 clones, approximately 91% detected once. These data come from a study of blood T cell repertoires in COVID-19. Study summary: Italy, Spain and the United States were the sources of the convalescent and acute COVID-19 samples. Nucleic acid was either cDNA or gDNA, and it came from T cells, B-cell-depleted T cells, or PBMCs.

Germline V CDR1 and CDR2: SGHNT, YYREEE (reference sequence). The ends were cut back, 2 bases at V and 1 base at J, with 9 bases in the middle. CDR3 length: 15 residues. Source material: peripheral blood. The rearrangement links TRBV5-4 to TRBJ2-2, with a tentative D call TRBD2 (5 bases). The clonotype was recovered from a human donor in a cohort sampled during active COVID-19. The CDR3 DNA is TGTGCCAGCAGCTTCAAAGGGAGGAACACCGGGGAGCTGTTTTTT. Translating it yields CASSFKGRNTGELFF. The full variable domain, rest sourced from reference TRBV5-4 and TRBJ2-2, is ETGVTQSPTHLIKTRGQQVTLRCSSQSGHNTVSWYQQALGQGPQFIFQYYREEENGRGNFPPRFSGLQFPNYSSELNVNALELDDSALYLCASSFKGRNTGELFFGEGSRLTVL.